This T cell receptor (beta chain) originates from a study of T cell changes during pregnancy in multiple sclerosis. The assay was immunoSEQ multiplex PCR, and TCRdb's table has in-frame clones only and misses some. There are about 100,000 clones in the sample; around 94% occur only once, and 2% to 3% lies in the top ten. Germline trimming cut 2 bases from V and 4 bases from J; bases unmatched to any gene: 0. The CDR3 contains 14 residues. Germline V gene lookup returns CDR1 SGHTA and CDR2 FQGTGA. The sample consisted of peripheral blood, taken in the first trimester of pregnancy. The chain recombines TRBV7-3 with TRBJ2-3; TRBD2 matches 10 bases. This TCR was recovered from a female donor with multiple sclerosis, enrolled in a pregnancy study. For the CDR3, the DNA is TGTGCCAGCAGCTTACTAGCGGGAGCAGATACGCAGTATTTT. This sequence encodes CASSLLAGADTQYF.